The clone carrying this TCR beta chain was seen at least ten times. Its antigen is unknown. Thyroid surgery took place with no prior treatment in any patient. Germline V lookup: CDR1 KGHDR, CDR2 SFDVKD. Trimming at V came to 4 bases and at J to 2 bases, leaving 4 bases not matched to a gene. The CDR3 is 14 amino acids. This specimen comes from a study of metastatic and nonmetastatic thyroid tumors. About the research overall: Thyroid patients, malignant and benign, had repertoires compared across blood and tumor or nodule tissue. Study results and limitations: Malignant thyroid tumors reportedly exceeded benign nodules significantly in TCR beta diversity, with the difference appearing in blood and tumor.

Original processing notes: Clinicopathological groups of papillary thyroid cancer showed CDR3 differences that were used to build a distant-metastasis classifier. TCRdb reanalyzed the PCR reads with MiXCR. The V and J calls reflect TCRdb's pipeline rather than the authors' work. The data hold more than 15,000 clones, with roughly 24% observed a single time. The chain links TRBV24-1 to TRBJ2-7, with TRBD2 matching 7 bases. This receptor was identified in a female donor with papillary thyroid cancer or a benign thyroid nodule (not recorded which). Some clones in this sample may be carry-over from other donors' samples. What was sequenced was tumor tissue. CDR3 residues: CATSDRGSPYEQYF. For the CDR3, the DNA is TGTGCCACCAGTGACCGCGGGAGCCCCTACGAGCAGTACTTC.